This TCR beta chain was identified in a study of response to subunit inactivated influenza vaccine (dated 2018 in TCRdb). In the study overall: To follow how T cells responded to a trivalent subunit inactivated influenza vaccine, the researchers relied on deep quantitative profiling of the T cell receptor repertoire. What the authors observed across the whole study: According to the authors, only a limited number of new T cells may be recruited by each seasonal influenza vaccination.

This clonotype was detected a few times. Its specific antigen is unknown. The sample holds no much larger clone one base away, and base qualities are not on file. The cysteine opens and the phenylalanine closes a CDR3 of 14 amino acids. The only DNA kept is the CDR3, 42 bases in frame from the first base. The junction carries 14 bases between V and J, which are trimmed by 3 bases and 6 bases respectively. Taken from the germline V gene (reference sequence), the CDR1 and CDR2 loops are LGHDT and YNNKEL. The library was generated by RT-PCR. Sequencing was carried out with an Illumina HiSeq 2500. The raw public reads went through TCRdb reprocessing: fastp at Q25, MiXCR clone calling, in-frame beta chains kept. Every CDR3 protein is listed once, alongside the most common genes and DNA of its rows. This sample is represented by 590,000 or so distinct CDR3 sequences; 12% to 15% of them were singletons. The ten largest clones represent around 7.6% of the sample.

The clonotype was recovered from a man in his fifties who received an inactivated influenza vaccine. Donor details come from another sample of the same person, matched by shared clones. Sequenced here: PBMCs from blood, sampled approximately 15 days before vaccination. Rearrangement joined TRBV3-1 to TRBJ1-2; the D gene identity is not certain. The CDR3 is CASSHVVRGHGYTF. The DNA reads TGTGCCAGCAGCCATGTCGTCCGGGGTCATGGCTACACCTTC.